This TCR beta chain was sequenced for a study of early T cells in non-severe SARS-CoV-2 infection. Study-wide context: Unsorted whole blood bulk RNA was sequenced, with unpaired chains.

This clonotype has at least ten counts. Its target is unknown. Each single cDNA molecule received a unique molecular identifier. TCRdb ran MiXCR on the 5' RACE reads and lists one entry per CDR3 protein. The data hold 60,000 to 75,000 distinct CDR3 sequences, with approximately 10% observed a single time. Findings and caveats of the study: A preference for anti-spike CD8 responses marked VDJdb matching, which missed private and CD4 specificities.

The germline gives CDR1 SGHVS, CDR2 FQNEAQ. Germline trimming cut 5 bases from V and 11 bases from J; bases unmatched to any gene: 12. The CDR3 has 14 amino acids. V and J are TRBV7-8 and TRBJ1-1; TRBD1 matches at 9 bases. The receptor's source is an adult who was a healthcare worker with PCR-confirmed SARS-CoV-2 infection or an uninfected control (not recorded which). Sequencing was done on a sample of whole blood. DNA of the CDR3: TGTGCCAGCAGCCCGCTCAACAGGGGGCGCGATGCTTTCTTT. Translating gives CASSPLNRGRDAFF.